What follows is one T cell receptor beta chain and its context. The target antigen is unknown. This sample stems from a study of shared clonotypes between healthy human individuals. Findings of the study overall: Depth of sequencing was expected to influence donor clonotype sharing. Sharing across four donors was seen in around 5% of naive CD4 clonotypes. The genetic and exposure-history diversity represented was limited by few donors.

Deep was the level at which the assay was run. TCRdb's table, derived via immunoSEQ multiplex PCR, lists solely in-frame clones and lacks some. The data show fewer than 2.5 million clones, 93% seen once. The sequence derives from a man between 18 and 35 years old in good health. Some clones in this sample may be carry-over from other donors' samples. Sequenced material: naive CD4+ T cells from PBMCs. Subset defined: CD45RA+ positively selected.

CDR3 loop: CASSFWDRGNYGYTF. For the CDR3, the DNA is TGTGCCAGCAGCTTTTGGGACAGGGGGAACTATGGCTACACCTTC. The chain carries TRBV5-6 and TRBJ1-2; TRBD1 matches 11 bases. The V gene end was trimmed by 2 bases and the J gene end by 2 bases; junction bases not matched to a gene: 2. The CDR3 loop spans 15 amino acids. Germline CDR1 SGHDT, CDR2 YYEEEE.